This T cell receptor (beta chain) appears in the sequencing data of a study of shared clonotypes between healthy human individuals. Study results and limitations: Sharing across four donors was highest in naive CD4 (around 5%) and lowest in memory CD8 (around 0.4%).

CD4+ cells were split into CD45RA+ naive and CD45RA-negative memory subsets. The CDR3 is made up of 12 amino acids. Germline V gives CDR1 SQVTM, CDR2 ANQGSEA. With 7 bases clipped from V and 6 bases from J, the junction kept 6 bases outside the gene matches. Repertoires were generated with immunoSEQ multiplex PCR, while TCRdb's copy carries only in-frame clones and drops some. This sample has 2 million to 3 million clones, with 93% found just once. Concerning this clone itself: Its specificity is unknown.

Sequencing was done on a sample of naive CD4+ T cells from PBMCs. Described subset: CD45RA+ positively selected. The rearrangement links TRBV29-1 to TRBJ2-1, with 7 nucleotides matching TRBD2. The origin of this receptor is a young man in good health. Some clones in this sample may be carry-over from other donors' samples. The CDR3 DNA is TGCAGCGCCAATTGGGGGGGCAATGAGCAGTTCTTC. Its protein is CSANWGGNEQFF.